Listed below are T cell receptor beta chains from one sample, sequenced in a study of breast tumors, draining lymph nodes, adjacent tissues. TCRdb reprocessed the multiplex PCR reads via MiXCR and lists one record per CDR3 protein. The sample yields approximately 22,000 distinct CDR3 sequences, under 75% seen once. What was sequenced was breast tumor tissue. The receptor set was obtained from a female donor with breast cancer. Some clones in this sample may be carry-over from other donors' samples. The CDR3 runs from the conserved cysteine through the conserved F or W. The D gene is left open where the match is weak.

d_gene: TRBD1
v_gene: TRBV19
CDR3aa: CASSTGQPMNTGELFF

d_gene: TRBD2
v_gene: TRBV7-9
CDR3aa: CASSFPTSGTDTQYF

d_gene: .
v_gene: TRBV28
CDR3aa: CASSLLKNIQYF

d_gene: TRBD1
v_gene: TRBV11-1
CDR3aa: CASSLAAGGQFF

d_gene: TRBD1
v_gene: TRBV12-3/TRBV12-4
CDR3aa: CASSLGDRTYEQYF

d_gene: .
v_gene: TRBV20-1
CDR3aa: CSASRGGNEQFF

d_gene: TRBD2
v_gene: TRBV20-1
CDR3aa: CSAPGTSGSGNEQFF

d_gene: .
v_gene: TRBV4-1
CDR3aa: CASSRPTVTSYNEQFF

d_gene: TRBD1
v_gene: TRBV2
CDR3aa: CASRRTGTVRTVRTDTQYF

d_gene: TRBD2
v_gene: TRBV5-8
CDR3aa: CASSLEGLAEETQYF

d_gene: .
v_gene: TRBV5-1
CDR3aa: CASSLGQGVDNSPLHFGNEYEQYF

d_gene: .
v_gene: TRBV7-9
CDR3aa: CASSPPTYSEQYF

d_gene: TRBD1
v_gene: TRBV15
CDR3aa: CATSRETGDHEQYF

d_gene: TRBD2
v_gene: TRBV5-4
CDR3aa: CASSLGGRGEQYF

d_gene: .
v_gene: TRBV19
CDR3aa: CASRTGTEVGEQYF

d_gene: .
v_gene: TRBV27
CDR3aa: CASKSSYNSPLHF

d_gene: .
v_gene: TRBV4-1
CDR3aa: CASSQGVTALPLHF

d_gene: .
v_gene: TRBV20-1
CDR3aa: CSASENNEQFF

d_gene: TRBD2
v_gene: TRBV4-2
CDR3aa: CASSQDRASGGQETQYF

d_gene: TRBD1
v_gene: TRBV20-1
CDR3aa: CSAKHRGVYGYTF

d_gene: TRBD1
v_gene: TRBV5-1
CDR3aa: CASSQGQGVDNSPLHF

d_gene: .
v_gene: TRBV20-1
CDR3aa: CSAREGGYNSPLHF

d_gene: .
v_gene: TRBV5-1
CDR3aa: CASSRGQPGSAEAFF

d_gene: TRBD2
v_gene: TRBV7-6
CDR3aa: CASSRTSGRPFTGELFF

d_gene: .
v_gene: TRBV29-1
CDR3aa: CSVDKGNTDTQYF

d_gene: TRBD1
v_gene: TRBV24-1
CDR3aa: CATQDRNYGYTF